This TCR beta chain is drawn from a study of response to subunit inactivated influenza vaccine. Study-wide findings and caveats: The authors suggested that few new T cells are recruited per seasonal influenza vaccination.

There are a few counts of this clonotype. What it binds is unknown. TCRdb reprocessed the RT-PCR reads via MiXCR and lists one record per CDR3 protein. The table includes 650,000 to 800,000 distinct CDR3 sequences, approximately 15% detected once. The V and J ends lost 6 bases and 5 bases respectively, with 16 bases between them. The germline gives CDR1 SQVTM, CDR2 ANQGSEA. This CDR3 has 13 residues. The TCR originated in a man aged 50 to 60 who received an inactivated influenza vaccine. Sequencing was performed on PBMCs from blood, taken around 15 days before vaccination. The chain joins TRBV29-1 to TRBJ1-2; D unclear. CDR3 bases: TGCAGCGTCATTATTGGGTTATCATATGGCTACACCTTC. Translation: CSVIIGLSYGYTF.